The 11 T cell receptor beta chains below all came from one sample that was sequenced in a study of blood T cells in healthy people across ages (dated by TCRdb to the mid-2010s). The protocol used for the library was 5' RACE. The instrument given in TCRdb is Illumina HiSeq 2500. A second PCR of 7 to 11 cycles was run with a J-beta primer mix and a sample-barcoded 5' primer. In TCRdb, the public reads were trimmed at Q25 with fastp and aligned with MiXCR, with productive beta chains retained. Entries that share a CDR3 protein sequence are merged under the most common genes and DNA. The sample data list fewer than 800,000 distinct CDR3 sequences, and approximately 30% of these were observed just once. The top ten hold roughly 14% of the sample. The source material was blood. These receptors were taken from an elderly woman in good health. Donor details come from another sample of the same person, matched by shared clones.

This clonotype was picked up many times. DNA for the CDR3: TGCAGTGCTCCATTTGGCGGGGGGGGCAATGAGCAGTTCTTC. The encoded protein is CSAPFGGGGNEQFF. The genes are TRBV20-1 and TRBJ2-1, with TRBD2 identical over 9 bases. Germline CDR1 reads DFQATT; CDR2 reads SNEGSKA (reference sequence). The CDR3 length is 14 residues. The V gene end was trimmed by 5 bases and the J gene end by 6 bases; junction bases not matched to a gene: 8.

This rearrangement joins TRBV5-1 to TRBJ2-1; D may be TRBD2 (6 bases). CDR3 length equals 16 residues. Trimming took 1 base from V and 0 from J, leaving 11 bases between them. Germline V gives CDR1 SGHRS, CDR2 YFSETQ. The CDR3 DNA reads TGCGCCAGCAGCTTGTGGGGTAGCGGCTCCTACAATGAGCAGTTCTTC. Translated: CASSLWGSGSYNEQFF.

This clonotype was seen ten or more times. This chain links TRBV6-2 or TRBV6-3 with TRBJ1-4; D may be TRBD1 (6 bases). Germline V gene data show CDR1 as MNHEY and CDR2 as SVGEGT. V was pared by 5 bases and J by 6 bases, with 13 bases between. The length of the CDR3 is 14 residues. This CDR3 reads CASSLQGSHEKLFF. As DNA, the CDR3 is TGTGCCAGCAGTCTCCAGGGGTCGCATGAAAAACTGTTTTTT.

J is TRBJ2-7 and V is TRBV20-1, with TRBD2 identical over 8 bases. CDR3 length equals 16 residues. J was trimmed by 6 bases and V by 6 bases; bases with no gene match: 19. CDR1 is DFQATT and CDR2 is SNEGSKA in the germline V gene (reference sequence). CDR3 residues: CSASIGASSGSFEQYF. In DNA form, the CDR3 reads TGCAGTGCATCGATCGGAGCGTCTAGCGGGTCTTTCGAGCAGTACTTC.

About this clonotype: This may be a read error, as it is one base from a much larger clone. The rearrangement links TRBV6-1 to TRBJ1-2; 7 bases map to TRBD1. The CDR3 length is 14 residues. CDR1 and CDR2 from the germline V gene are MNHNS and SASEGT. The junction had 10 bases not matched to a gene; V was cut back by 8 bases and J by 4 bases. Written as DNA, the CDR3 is TGTGCCAGCCTCCGACCAGGGGGGGGCTATGGCTACACCTTC. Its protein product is CASLRPGGGYGYTF.

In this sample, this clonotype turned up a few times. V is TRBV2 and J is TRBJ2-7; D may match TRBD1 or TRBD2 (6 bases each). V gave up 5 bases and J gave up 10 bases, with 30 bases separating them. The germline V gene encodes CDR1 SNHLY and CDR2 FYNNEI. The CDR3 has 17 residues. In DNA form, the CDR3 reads TGTGCCAGCAGTTGGGGGGCAGGATTCTCCCTAGGAGAGGCCCAGTACTTC. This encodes CASSWGAGFSLGEAQYF.

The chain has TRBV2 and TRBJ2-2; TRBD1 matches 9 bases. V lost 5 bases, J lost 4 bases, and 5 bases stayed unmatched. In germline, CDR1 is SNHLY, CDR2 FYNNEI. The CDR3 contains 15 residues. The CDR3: CASSLGQGPTGELFF. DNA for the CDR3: TGTGCCAGCAGTCTCGGACAGGGGCCCACCGGGGAGCTGTTTTTT.

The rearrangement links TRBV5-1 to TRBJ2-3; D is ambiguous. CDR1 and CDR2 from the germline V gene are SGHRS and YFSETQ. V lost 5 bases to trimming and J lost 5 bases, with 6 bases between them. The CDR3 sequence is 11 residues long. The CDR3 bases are TGCGCCAGCAGTTCCGAAGATACGCAGTATTTT. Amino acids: CASSSEDTQYF.

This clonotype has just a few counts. The CDR3, as DNA: TGTGCCAGCGGGGAAGTATCAACAGATACGCAGTATTTT. Protein sequence: CASGEVSTDTQYF. J is TRBJ2-3 and V is TRBV9; D is uncertain. Trimming removed 7 bases from V and 3 bases from J, with 12 bases in between. This CDR3 comprises 13 residues. Germline CDR1 SGDLS, CDR2 YYNGEE. Full variable domain (remainder filled in from reference TRBV9 and TRBJ2-3): DSGVTQTPKHLITATGQRVTLRCSPRSGDLSVYWYQQSLDQGLQFLIQYYNGEERAKGNILERFSAQQFPDLHSELNLSSLELGDSALYFCASGEVSTDTQYFGPGTRLTVL.

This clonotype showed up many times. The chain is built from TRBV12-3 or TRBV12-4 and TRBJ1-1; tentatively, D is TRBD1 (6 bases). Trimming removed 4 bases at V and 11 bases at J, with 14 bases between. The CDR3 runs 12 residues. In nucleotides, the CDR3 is TGTGCCAGCAGTTCTGGGGGCAGATCGGCTTTCTTT. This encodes CASSSGGRSAFF.

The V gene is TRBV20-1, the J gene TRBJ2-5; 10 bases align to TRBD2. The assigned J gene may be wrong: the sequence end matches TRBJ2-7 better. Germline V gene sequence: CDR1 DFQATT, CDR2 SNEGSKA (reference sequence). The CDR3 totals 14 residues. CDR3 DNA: TGCAGTGTTCGTGGGGCTAGCGGGAGCTACGAGCAGTACTTC. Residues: CSVRGASGSYEQYF.